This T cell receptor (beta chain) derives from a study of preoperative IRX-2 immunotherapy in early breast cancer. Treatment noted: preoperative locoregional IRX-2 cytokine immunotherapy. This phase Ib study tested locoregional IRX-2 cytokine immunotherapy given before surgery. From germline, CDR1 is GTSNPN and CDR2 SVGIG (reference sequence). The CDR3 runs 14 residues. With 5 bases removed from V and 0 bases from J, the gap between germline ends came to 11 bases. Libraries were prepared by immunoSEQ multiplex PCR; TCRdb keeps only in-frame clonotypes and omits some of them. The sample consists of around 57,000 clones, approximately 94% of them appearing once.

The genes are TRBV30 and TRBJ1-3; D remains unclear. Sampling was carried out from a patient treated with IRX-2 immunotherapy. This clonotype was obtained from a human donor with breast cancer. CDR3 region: CAWERRPSGNTIYF. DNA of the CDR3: TGTGCCTGGGAAAGACGGCCCTCTGGAAACACCATATATTTT.